The 30 T cell receptor beta chains below were found in one sample sequenced in a study of T cell clonality in common variable immunodeficiency. Their recognized antigens are unknown. Study-wide results and caveats: In common variable immunodeficiency, TCR beta chains reportedly carried fewer deletions and N-nucleotide insertions.

The repertoire was sequenced with immunoSEQ multiplex PCR; TCRdb's copy has only in-frame clones and lacks some. This sample includes roughly 40,000 clones with no singletons; its ten biggest clones take up approximately 5.5%. The specimen sequenced was peripheral blood mononuclear cells. These receptors all stem from a human donor with common variable immunodeficiency.

Concerning this clone: The CDR3 end lies 3 residues beyond the end of the read and is filled in from the germline J gene. The chain carries TRBV2 and TRBJ1-6, with 7 bases fitting TRBD1. Germline V lookup: CDR1 SNHLY, CDR2 FYNNEI. This CDR3 is 16 amino acids long. J gave up 3 bases and V 4 bases, and 6 bases lay outside the gene matches. The sequenced CDR3 bases are TGTGCCAGCAGTGCGCGACAGGGCGGCTATAATTCACCC. Its protein product is CASSARQGGYNSP. The entire CDR3 reads CASSARQGGYNSPLHF.

This clone has at least ten counts. The CDR3 here is CASQQGQNYGYTF. The sequenced CDR3 bases are TGCGCCAGCCAACAGGGGCAAAACTATGGC. This chain links TRBV5-1 with TRBJ1-2, with 7 bases fitting TRBD1. Read data end 3 residues before the CDR3 end; the end is taken from the germline J gene. The CDR3 spans 13 residues. V lost 7 bases and J lost 2; bases outside the gene matches: 5. Germline V gene data show CDR1 as SGHRS and CDR2 as YFSETQ.

This clone has only a few counts. The sequence runs out 3 residues before the end of the CDR3; the remainder is reconstructed from the germline J gene. The rearrangement links TRBV18 to TRBJ2-1; D call uncertain. Germline loops: CDR1 KGHSH, CDR2 LQKENI. Trimming left V 0 bases short and J 0 bases short, with 9 bases between. The CDR3 sequence is 16 residues long. The sequenced CDR3 bases are TGTGCCAGCTCACCACCGAGGCAGATCTCCTACAATGAG. Encoded protein: CASSPPRQISYNE. The entire CDR3 is CASSPPRQISYNEQFF. The full variable domain, its missing parts supplied by reference TRBV18 and TRBJ2-1, is NAGVMQNPRHLVRRRGQEARLRCSPMKGHSHVYWYRQLPEEGLKFMVYLQKENIIDESGMPKERFSAEFPKEGPSILRIQQVVRGDSAAYFCASSPPRQISYNEQFFGPGTRLTVL.

Ten or more counts support this clone. The read comes to an end 3 residues before the CDR3 does, leaving the germline J gene to fill in the end. V usage is TRBV5-6 and J usage is TRBJ2-3; possible D gene TRBD1, 6 bases. The V gene's germline CDR1 is SGHDT and CDR2 YYEEEE. Between the trimmed V and J ends, which lost 4 bases and 6 bases, there was a span of 6 bases. The CDR3 spans 11 residues. The part of the CDR3 DNA that was read is TGTGCCAGCAGCCAGGGGGATACG. Its protein product is CASSQGDT. The full CDR3 is CASSQGDTQYF.

Points on this clone: Read data end 3 residues before the CDR3 end; the end is taken from the germline J gene. The V call is TRBV2, the J call TRBJ2-2, with 9 bases matching TRBD1. The V and J ends lost 6 bases and 8 bases, in that order; junction bases with no gene match: 13. The CDR3 runs 16 residues. Germline V gives CDR1 SNHLY, CDR2 FYNNEI. CDR3 DNA, as far as it was read: TGTGCCAGCAGGGCCCTGGGGACAGGGTCCAAGGGGGAG. Protein sequence: CASRALGTGSKGE. The CDR3 as a whole reads CASRALGTGSKGELFF. Full variable domain (remainder filled in from reference TRBV2 and TRBJ2-2): EPEVTQTPSHQVTQMGQEVILRCVPISNHLYFYWYRQILGQKVEFLVSFYNNEISEKSEIFDDQFSVERPDGSNFTLKIRSTKLEDSAMYFCASRALGTGSKGELFFGEGSRLTVL.

Concerning this clone: With the read ending 3 residues before the CDR3 end, the germline J gene is used to fill in that end. The chain couples TRBV11-2 to TRBJ2-1, with D possibly TRBD2 on 7 matching bases. Germline V gene sequence: CDR1 SGHAT, CDR2 FQNNGV. V lost 7 bases and J 2 bases, leaving 15 bases between the germline ends. The CDR3 length is 15 residues. CDR3 DNA (partial): TGTGCCAGCATCCGATTCGGGGGGCCCTACAATGAG. This sequence encodes CASIRFGGPYNE. The complete CDR3 protein is CASIRFGGPYNEQFF.

At least ten counts were recorded for this clone. Germline and junction disagree at one end, which may indicate a read error. Coverage ceases 3 residues before the CDR3 finishes, and the germline J gene fills in the end. V and J are TRBV20-1 and TRBJ2-1; D remains ambiguous. This CDR3 is built from 15 residues. Germline lookup yields CDR1 DFQATT and CDR2 SNEGSKA (reference sequence). Partial CDR3 DNA: TGCAGTGCTACGCCAACGGGTCCCCCCTATAATGAG. Amino acid sequence: CSATPTGPPYNE. The whole CDR3 reads CSATPTGPPYNEQFF.

The table lists this clone with a few counts. The CDR3 extends 3 residues past the end of the read, so its final part is completed from the germline J gene. V gene TRBV20-1 combines with J gene TRBJ2-1; TRBD2 aligns across 13 bases. The J segment lost 9 bases and the V segment lost 5 bases, leaving 16 bases of the junction unmatched. Per germline, CDR1 DFQATT and CDR2 SNEGSKA (reference sequence). The CDR3 is 17 residues long. CDR3 region: CSAHIAPGLAGFAEQFF. Incomplete CDR3 DNA: TGCAGTGCTCACATAGCGCCGGGACTAGCGGGATTTGCTGAG.

Comments on this clone: The read ends 3 residues early relative to the CDR3; the germline J gene fills the gap. This chain uses TRBV19 with TRBJ2-2; the match to TRBD2 covers 7 bases. Germline V gene sequence: CDR1 LNHDA, CDR2 SQIVND (reference sequence). The CDR3 is 15 residues long. The V and J ends lost 3 bases and 0 bases, in that order; junction bases with no gene match: 1. The DNA read from the CDR3 is TGTGCCAGTAGTATTGCGGGAGCGAACACCGGGGAG. Protein: CASSIAGANTGE. The full CDR3 is CASSIAGANTGELFF.

This clone was found many times. The CDR3 is cut off 3 residues early in the read; its end comes from the germline J gene. The rearrangement joins TRBV5-1 to TRBJ2-2, with D maybe TRBD1 (6 bases). Germline-derived CDR1 and CDR2 are SGHRS and YFSETQ. The CDR3 loop spans 17 amino acids. Trimming removed 4 bases from V and 3 bases from J, with 19 bases in between. The CDR3 loop is CASSTPPGQTYTGELFF. The part of the CDR3 DNA that was read is TGCGCCAGCAGCACACCGCCCGGACAGACCTACACCGGGGAG.

On this clone: The read gets to within 3 residues of the CDR3 end, and the germline J gene fills in the rest. The genes are TRBV23-1 and TRBJ2-3, with 7 bases identical to TRBD2. TRBV23-1 is treated as an ORF (open reading frame) with a function not yet certain. This CDR3 spans 16 amino acids. Trimming cost V 0 bases and J 2 bases; bases outside gene matches: 5. The CDR3 sequence is CASSQSRGDYTDTQYF. The part of the CDR3 DNA that was read is TGCGCCAGCAGTCAATCTCGGGGGGATTACACAGATACG.

Comments on this clone: The read terminates 3 residues before the CDR3 end, so the remaining end is supplied by the germline J gene. The chain has TRBV11-2 and TRBJ2-6; D remains unclear. The CDR3 contains 13 residues. Per germline, CDR1 SGHAT and CDR2 FQNNGV. V gave up 3 bases and J gave up 12 bases, with 12 bases separating them. The sequenced part of the CDR3 DNA is TGTGCCAGCAGCTTTATAGCCGGCAGCGTC. Encoded protein: CASSFIAGSV. The entire CDR3 is CASSFIAGSVLTF.

This clone was recorded many times. The read finishes 3 residues shy of the CDR3 end, and the germline J gene is used to complete it. The rearrangement links TRBV7-2 to TRBJ2-7; the D is unclear. The CDR3 has 15 residues. The V end was cut by 0 bases, the J end by 6 bases, with 15 bases between. Germline values: CDR1 SGHTA, CDR2 FQGNSA. The sequenced CDR3 bases are TGTGCCAGCAGCTTAGCGTCCAGAGGCAGATCCGAG. As protein: CASSLASRGRSE. The full CDR3 sequence reads CASSLASRGRSEQYF.

This clone has more than one count but fewer than ten. The CDR3 is cut off 3 residues early in the read; its end comes from the germline J gene. The chain is built from TRBV18 and TRBJ1-5; 10 bases fit TRBD1. Trimming took 7 bases from V and 0 from J; bases not matched to a gene: 12. The CDR3 totals 18 residues. Germline lookup yields CDR1 KGHSH and CDR2 LQKENI. CDR3 bases read: TGTGCCAGCTTCGCCGGGACAGGGGCCCTATATAGCAATCAGCCC. Translating it yields CASFAGTGALYSNQP. Given in full, the CDR3 is CASFAGTGALYSNQPQHF.

In this sample, this clone turned up many times. The sequence runs out 3 residues before the end of the CDR3; the remainder is reconstructed from the germline J gene. The chain is built from TRBV7-8 and TRBJ1-6; D gene uncertain. The CDR3 loop spans 16 amino acids. Germline V gene sequence: CDR1 SGHVS, CDR2 FQNEAQ. Trimming left V 3 bases short and J 0 bases short, with 9 bases between. The covered CDR3 bases are TGTGCCAGCAGCTTGGCCCAAAGCTCCTATAATTCACCC. This translates into CASSLAQSSYNSP. Given in full, the CDR3 is CASSLAQSSYNSPLHF.

This clone was counted at least ten times. CDR3 amino acids: CASSLGGATPDTQYF. The DNA read from the CDR3 is TGTGCCAGCAGCTTGGGAGGGGCCACCCCAGATACG. The V gene is TRBV5-4, the J gene TRBJ2-3; D is perhaps TRBD1 or TRBD2 (5 bases each). The read halts 3 residues ahead of the CDR3 end, with the missing end drawn from the germline J gene. Trimming stripped 0 bases from V and 4 bases from J, with 12 bases between. This CDR3 is built from 15 residues. Germline CDR1 reads SGHNT; CDR2 reads YYREEE (reference sequence).

This clone was observed a few times. The covered CDR3 bases are TGTGCCAGTAGTATAGGTTCGACTAGCGAG. Encoded protein: CASSIGSTSE. The CDR3, in full, reads CASSIGSTSEQYF. The chain couples TRBV19 to TRBJ2-7; TRBD2 might be the D (6 bases). The read terminates 3 residues before the CDR3 end, so the remaining end is supplied by the germline J gene. CDR1 is LNHDA, CDR2 SQIVND, per germline (reference sequence). This CDR3 region has 13 residues. The V end was cut by 1 base, the J end by 6 bases, with 10 bases between.

This clone was recorded at least ten times. The missing CDR3 end, 3 residues past where the read stops, is filled in from the germline J gene. J is TRBJ2-3 and V is TRBV2; 7 positions agree with TRBD1. Trimming cost V 6 bases and J 3 bases; bases outside gene matches: 9. CDR3 length equals 15 residues. CDR1 is SNHLY and CDR2 is FYNNEI in the germline V gene. The CDR3 loop reads CASRSTGDLTDTQYF. Incomplete CDR3 DNA: TGTGCCAGCAGATCAACAGGGGATCTTACAGATACG.

As regards this clone: The missing CDR3 end, 3 residues past where the read stops, is filled in from the germline J gene. V and J are TRBV2 and TRBJ2-7, with D unresolved. V lost 4 bases and J lost 6, with 7 bases in between. The CDR3 is 11 amino acids. Looked up from germline, CDR1 is SNHLY and CDR2 is FYNNEI. The CDR3 loop reads CASSASAEQYF. The DNA read from the CDR3 is TGTGCCAGCAGTGCCAGTGCCGAG.

A few counts support this clone. Read sequence stops 3 residues before the CDR3 end, and the germline J gene provides the missing end. V gene TRBV7-9 combines with J gene TRBJ2-4; D is undetermined. Germline loops: CDR1 SEHNR, CDR2 FQNEAQ (reference sequence). This CDR3 contains 12 residues. The CDR3 loop is CASSLARSHQYF. The CDR3 bases that were read are TGTGCCAGCAGCTTAGCGCGGTCGCAT.

To note about this clone: The read comes to an end 3 residues before the CDR3 does, leaving the germline J gene to fill in the end. J is TRBJ2-7 and V is TRBV2; 7 bases map to TRBD1. V trimming: 7 bases; J trimming: 4 bases; junction bases outside the gene matches: 7. The CDR3 has 13 amino acids. CDR1 and CDR2 (germline): SNHLY, FYNNEI. The CDR3 spells CASNRDSRYEQYF. The CDR3 bases that were read are TGTGCCAGCAATCGGGACAGCAGATACGAG.

This clone was detected ten times or more. The read ends 3 residues shy of where the CDR3 ends; the end is completed using the germline J gene. V and J are TRBV7-8 and TRBJ2-1, with 13 bases aligning to TRBD2. CDR1 and CDR2 from the germline V gene are SGHVS and FQNEAQ. V was pared by 5 bases and J by 9 bases, with 13 bases of the junction left unmatched. This CDR3 comprises 17 residues. CDR3 bases read: TGTGCCAGCAGCCAAGACTCACTAGCGGGAGGGGAGGGTGAG. Translated: CASSQDSLAGGEGE. The CDR3, in full, reads CASSQDSLAGGEGEQFF. The full variable domain, completed using reference TRBV7-8 and TRBJ2-1, is GAGVSQSPRYKVAKRGQDVALRCDPISGHVSLFWYQQALGQGPEFLTYFQNEAQLDKSGLPSDRFFAERPEGSVSTLKIQRTQQEDSAVYLCASSQDSLAGGEGEQFFGPGTRLTVL.

This clone came up many times. Read data end 3 residues before the CDR3 end; the end is taken from the germline J gene. This sequence joins TRBV6-2 or TRBV6-3 and TRBJ2-1; 7 positions match TRBD2. Per germline, CDR1 MNHEY and CDR2 SVGEGT. The CDR3 is 15 residues long. The ends lost 1 base at V and 4 bases at J; junction bases unmatched: 4. Incomplete CDR3 DNA: TGTGCCAGCAGTTACTTGGGGGGGGAATACAATGAG. It encodes CASSYLGGEYNE. The complete CDR3 sequence is CASSYLGGEYNEQFF.

Many counts were recorded for this clone. The CDR3 end lies 3 residues beyond the end of the read and is filled in from the germline J gene. The rearrangement joins TRBV5-4 to TRBJ2-5, with 8 nucleotides matching TRBD2. This CDR3 is 14 amino acids long. V shed 4 bases, J shed 1 base, and the junction held 3 bases outside the gene matches. Germline loops: CDR1 SGHNT, CDR2 YYREEE (reference sequence). CDR3: CASSLRGVQETQYF. CDR3 DNA, as far as it was read: TGTGCCAGCAGCCTGCGGGGGGTCCAAGAGACC.

This clone has just a few counts. The read stops 3 residues short of the end of the CDR3; the missing end is completed from the germline J gene. V is TRBV11-2 and J is TRBJ1-2; no firm D call. The length of the CDR3 is 13 residues. In germline, CDR1 is SGHAT, CDR2 FQNNGV. The V and J ends lost 3 bases and 4 bases respectively, with 9 bases between them. The CDR3 bases that were read are TGTGCCAGCAGCTTTGGTCAGAGCTATGGC. Translating gives CASSFGQSYG. The full-length CDR3 reads as CASSFGQSYGYTF.

This clone was observed many times. The CDR3 end falls 3 residues outside the read, so it is completed with the germline J gene. The genes are TRBV19 and TRBJ1-4, with TRBD1 identical over 7 bases. This CDR3 is built from 11 residues. The germline CDR1 and CDR2 sequences are LNHDA and SQIVND (reference sequence). The sequenced part of the CDR3 DNA is TGTGCCAGTAGTACGGGACAGAAA. It encodes CASSTGQK. The whole CDR3 reads CASSTGQKLFF.

This clone has a count of ten or more. The read ends 3 residues before the CDR3 terminus; that terminus is restored from the germline J gene. The rearrangement uses TRBV2 and TRBJ2-7; 9 nucleotides match TRBD1. The CDR3 sequence is 15 residues long. Per the germline V gene, CDR1 is SNHLY and CDR2 is FYNNEI. V was pared by 2 bases and J by 4 bases, with 6 bases of the junction left unmatched. Partial CDR3 DNA: TGTGCCAGCAGTGAACCGGACAGGGGAAGGTACGAG. This gives the protein CASSEPDRGRYE. The whole CDR3 reads CASSEPDRGRYEQYF.

In regard to this clone: The read terminates 3 residues before the CDR3 end, so the remaining end is supplied by the germline J gene. V and J are TRBV2 and TRBJ2-5; D is possibly TRBD1 (5 bases). V lost 4 bases and J lost 5, with 17 bases in between. Germline assignment: CDR1 SNHLY and CDR2 FYNNEI. The CDR3 runs 15 residues. CDR3 sequence: CASSVQGYGRETQYF. The DNA read from the CDR3 is TGTGCCAGCAGTGTTCAGGGATATGGCCGCGAGACC.

In this sample, this clone turned up many times. The CDR3 extends 3 residues past the end of the read, so its final part is completed from the germline J gene. The chain is built from TRBV18 and TRBJ1-1, with D perhaps matching TRBD1 (5 bases). The CDR3 is 15 amino acids. Trimming stripped 10 bases from V and 5 bases from J, with 23 bases between. Germline CDR1 KGHSH, CDR2 LQKENI. This CDR3 is CATYAGGLPGTEAFF. CDR3 DNA, as far as it was read: TGTGCCACCTACGCCGGGGGTCTTCCGGGGACTGAA.

The table lists this clone with many counts. The CDR3 end is not reached by the read, which stops 3 residues before it; the germline J gene fills it in. This chain joins TRBV5-1 and TRBJ2-2, with D perhaps matching TRBD2 (7 bases). The CDR3 covers 15 residues. V lost 4 bases to trimming and J lost 5 bases, with 15 bases between them. Germline-derived CDR1 and CDR2 are SGHRS and YFSETQ. CDR3 loop: CASSTQGRGTGELFF. The CDR3 bases that were read are TGCGCCAGCAGCACGCAGGGGAGGGGAACCGGGGAG.